This entry lists 15 T cell receptor beta chains sequenced from one sample in a study of shared clonotypes between healthy human individuals. Profiled with immunoSEQ multiplex PCR; TCRdb holds only in-frame clones, not every one. Of about 1.4 million clones in the sample, around 97% were seen once. Sequenced material: naive CD4+ T cells sorted from blood. Subset defined: CD45RA+ positively selected. The source of these receptors is a man aged 25-40 years in good health.

About this clone itself: Different DNA sequences within this sample yield the same CDR3. V usage is TRBV7-2 and J usage is TRBJ2-1; TRBD2 is a possible D gene (5 bases). In germline, CDR1 is SGHTA, CDR2 FQGNSA. The CDR3 is 15 residues long. The germline V and J ends were trimmed by 2 bases and 0 bases, with 8 bases remaining between them. Written as DNA, the CDR3 is TGTGCCAGCAGCTTACGAGGGAGCTCCTACAATGAGCAGTTCTTC. Translation gives CASSLRGSSYNEQFF.

The chain employs TRBV6-1 and TRBJ2-2, with a possible D match to TRBD1 (5 bases). The CDR3 extends over 15 amino acids. Germline V gene sequence: CDR1 MNHNS, CDR2 SASEGT. V was cut by 6 bases and J by 7 bases, with 18 bases left in between. The CDR3 region is CASRSGRDMVGELFF. The CDR3 DNA is TGTGCCAGCAGGAGTGGCAGGGATATGGTCGGGGAGCTGTTTTTT.

The V call is TRBV19, the J call TRBJ1-2, with a possible D match to TRBD1 (6 bases). The CDR3 contains 11 residues. V was shortened by 8 bases and J by 8 bases, with 12 bases between the two germline ends. Looked up from germline, CDR1 is LNHDA and CDR2 is SQIVND (reference sequence). The CDR3, as DNA: TGTGCCAGTGCCCGAGGGGGAGGCTACACCTTC. Translated: CASARGGGYTF.

This chain uses TRBV5-8 with TRBJ2-1; TRBD2 aligns across 10 bases. The CDR3 has 18 residues. With V trimmed by 5 bases and J by 0 bases, 11 bases remained unmatched. Germline assignment: CDR1 SGHTS and CDR2 YDEGEE. Here the CDR3 DNA reads TGTGCCAGCAGGTTCGGGACTAGCGCGATAGGCTCCTACAATGAGCAGTTCTTC. It encodes CASRFGTSAIGSYNEQFF.

This rearrangement joins TRBV7-9 to TRBJ1-5; D is ambiguous. Germline CDR1 and CDR2: SEHNR and FQNEAQ (reference sequence). The CDR3 has 14 residues. With 4 bases removed from V and 2 bases from J, the gap between germline ends came to 9 bases. The CDR3 sequence is CASSSRLGNQPQHF. CDR3 in DNA: TGTGCCAGCAGCTCTCGACTAGGCAATCAGCCCCAGCATTTT.

The J gene is TRBJ2-6, the V gene TRBV11-2; TRBD1 matches at 11 bases. This CDR3 is 19 amino acids long. Germline trimming cut 0 bases from V and 1 base from J; bases unmatched to any gene: 5. Germline V gene sequence: CDR1 SGHAT, CDR2 FQNNGV. Here the CDR3 reads CASSLDIGTGGSGANVLTF. Here the CDR3 DNA reads TGTGCCAGCAGCTTAGATATAGGGACAGGGGGTTCTGGGGCCAACGTCCTGACTTTC. The variable domain in full, completed from reference TRBV11-2 and TRBJ2-6, reads EAGVAQSPRYKIIEKRQSVAFWCNPISGHATLYWYQQILGQGPKLLIQFQNNGVVDDSQLPKDRFSAERLKGVDSTLKIQPAKLEDSAVYLCASSLDIGTGGSGANVLTFGAGSRLTVL.

The chain couples TRBV4-2 to TRBJ2-7; D might be TRBD1 or TRBD2, each matching 5 bases. This CDR3 comprises 16 residues. Germline V gene data show CDR1 as LGHNA and CDR2 as YNFKEQ. The V end lost 3 bases, the J end lost 3 bases, and 18 bases lay between the germline ends. The CDR3: CASSHYWGPQDYEQYF. The CDR3 coding sequence is TGTGCCAGCAGCCACTACTGGGGACCCCAAGACTACGAGCAGTACTTC.

In this sample, this clone turned up a few times. The chain couples TRBV28 to TRBJ1-1; no firm D call. CDR3 length: 9 amino acids. Germline V CDR1 and CDR2: MDHEN, SYDVKM. The CDR3 DNA follows: TGTGTCACTGGTACTGAAGCTTTCTTT. It encodes CVTGTEAFF.

The V and J genes are TRBV9 and TRBJ2-2; possibly TRBD2 for D (6 bases). Deletions cut 3 bases from V and 4 bases from J, with 22 bases between. Germline assignment: CDR1 SGDLS and CDR2 YYNGEE. CDR3 length: 18 residues. The CDR3 here is CASSAGLPLALGTGELFF. The CDR3 region has the DNA TGTGCCAGCAGCGCCGGACTACCTCTTGCATTGGGCACCGGGGAGCTGTTTTTT.

This chain connects TRBV11-2 to TRBJ2-1, with 9 positions matching TRBD2. V shed 5 bases and J 5 bases; nucleotides not matched to a gene: 7. Germline lookup yields CDR1 SGHAT and CDR2 FQNNGV. The CDR3 spans 15 residues. This CDR3 reads CASSRGLAGDNEQFF. CDR3 bases: TGTGCCAGCAGCCGGGGACTAGCCGGGGACAATGAGCAGTTCTTC.

This sequence joins TRBV29-1 and TRBJ1-1; a possible D gene is TRBD1 (5 bases). Per the germline V gene, CDR1 is SQVTM and CDR2 is ANQGSEA. The germline V and J ends were trimmed by 7 bases and 4 bases, with 13 bases remaining between them. CDR3 size: 12 residues. CDR3 nucleotides: TGCAGCGCCAGCCACCAGGGCACTGAAGCTTTCTTT. Encoded protein: CSASHQGTEAFF. Using reference TRBV29-1 and TRBJ1-1 for the parts outside the CDR3, the full variable domain is SAVISQKPSRDICQRGTSLTIQCQVDSQVTMMFWYRQQPGQSLTLIATANQGSEATYESGFVIDKFPISRPNLTFSTLTVSNMSPEDSSIYLCSASHQGTEAFFGQGTRLTVV.

CDR3 nucleotide sequence: TGTGCCAGCAGCGTATCCGCGGGCTTCGTGAACACTGAAGCTTTCTTT. As protein: CASSVSAGFVNTEAFF. This sequence joins TRBV9 and TRBJ1-1; D ambiguous. The CDR3 extends over 16 amino acids. V lost 1 base and J 0 bases, leaving 13 bases between the germline ends. The germline V gene has CDR1 SGDLS and CDR2 YYNGEE.

This chain uses TRBV6-1 with TRBJ2-1, with 9 bases aligning to TRBD2. V trimming: 4 bases; J trimming: 3 bases; junction bases outside the gene matches: 7. Germline V gene data show CDR1 as MNHNS and CDR2 as SASEGT. The length of the CDR3 is 16 residues. CDR3 in DNA: TGTGCCAGCAGTGGGATAGCGGGAGCGGTCTACAATGAGCAGTTCTTC. It is translated as CASSGIAGAVYNEQFF.

This clone was picked up one time. V and J are TRBV28 and TRBJ2-7, with 9 bases identical to TRBD1. This CDR3 is 15 amino acids long. With V trimmed by 5 bases and J by 1 base, 6 bases remained unmatched. Germline lookup yields CDR1 MDHEN and CDR2 SYDVKM. The CDR3 loop is CASSPGTGLSYEQYF. CDR3 DNA sequence: TGTGCCAGCAGTCCCGGGACAGGGTTATCCTACGAGCAGTACTTC. The variable domain in full, completed from reference TRBV28 and TRBJ2-7, reads DVKVTQSSRYLVKRTGEKVFLECVQDMDHENMFWYRQDPGLGLRLIYFSYDVKMKEKGDIPEGYSVSREKKERFSLILESASTNQTSMYLCASSPGTGLSYEQYFGPGTRLTVT.

The V gene is TRBV9, the J gene TRBJ2-3; no definite D call. From germline, CDR1 is SGDLS and CDR2 YYNGEE. V lost 0 bases, J lost 7 bases, and 18 bases lay in between. This CDR3 contains 16 residues. In DNA form, the CDR3 reads TGTGCCAGCAGCGTAGCTTCCTCCGGGTTACTCTATACGCAGTATTTT. Protein product: CASSVASSGLLYTQYF.